This entry features one T cell receptor beta chain sequence. What it binds is not known. One end of the junction does not line up with germline, which may come from a read error. This specimen comes from a study of identical twins. Template switching added a universal primer binding site, and final cDNA carried unique molecular identifiers. TCRdb independently ran MiXCR on the 5' RACE reads; one entry per CDR3 protein. The table shows 1.5 million to 2 million distinct CDR3 sequences, with around 33% occurring only once. Study-wide results and limits: High-abundance cord blood beta clonotypes had fewer insertions; memory repertoires showed none. The analysis was cross-sectional rather than longitudinal within donors.

Germline V gives CDR1 SSHAT, CDR2 FNYEAQ (reference sequence). The CDR3 spans 13 residues. Sequenced: cord blood. The V gene is TRBV7-7, the J gene TRBJ1-4; D gene ambiguous. The origin of this receptor is a newborn girl in good health. CDR3 sequence (DNA): TGTGCTAGCAGCGCGGACCTTAATGAAAAACTGTTTTTT. It translates to CASSADLNEKLFF.